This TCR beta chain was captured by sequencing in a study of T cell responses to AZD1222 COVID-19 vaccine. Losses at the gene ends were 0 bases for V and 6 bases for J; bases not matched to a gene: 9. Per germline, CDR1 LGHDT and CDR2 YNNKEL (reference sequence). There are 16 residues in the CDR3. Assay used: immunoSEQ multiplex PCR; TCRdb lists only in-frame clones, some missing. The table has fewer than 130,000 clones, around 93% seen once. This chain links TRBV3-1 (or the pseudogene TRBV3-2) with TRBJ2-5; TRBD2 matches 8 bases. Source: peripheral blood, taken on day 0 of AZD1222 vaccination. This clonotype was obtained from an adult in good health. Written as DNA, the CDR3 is TGTGCCAGCAGCCAAGAAGCCAGCGGGGGCGGGAAGACCCAGTACTTC. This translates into CASSQEASGGGKTQYF.